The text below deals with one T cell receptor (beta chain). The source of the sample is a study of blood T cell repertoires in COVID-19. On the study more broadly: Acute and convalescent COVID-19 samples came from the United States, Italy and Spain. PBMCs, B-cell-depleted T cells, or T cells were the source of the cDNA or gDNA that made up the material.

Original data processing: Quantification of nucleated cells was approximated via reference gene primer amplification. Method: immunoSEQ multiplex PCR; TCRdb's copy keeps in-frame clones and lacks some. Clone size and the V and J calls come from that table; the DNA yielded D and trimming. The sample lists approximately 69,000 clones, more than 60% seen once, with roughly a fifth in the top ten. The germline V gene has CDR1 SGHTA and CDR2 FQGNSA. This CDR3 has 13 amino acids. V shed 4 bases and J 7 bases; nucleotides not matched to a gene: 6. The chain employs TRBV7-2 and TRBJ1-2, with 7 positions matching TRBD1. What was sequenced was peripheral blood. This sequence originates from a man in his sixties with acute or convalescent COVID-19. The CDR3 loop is CASSSYRGGGYTF. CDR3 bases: TGTGCCAGCAGCTCCTACAGGGGAGGTGGCTACACCTTC.